The rows below give T cell receptor beta chains drawn from one sample of a study of hypomethylating agent response in myelodysplastic syndrome. Using immunoSEQ multiplex PCR, the repertoire was profiled, and TCRdb retains in-frame clones only, with some absent. This repertoire shows a few thousand clones, around 80% found once; its top ten account for around 5%. The specimen comprised bone marrow, sampled before or after starting hypomethylating agent treatment for myelodysplastic syndrome (not recorded which). The receptors derive from a human donor with myelodysplastic syndrome. The CDR3 runs from the conserved cysteine through the conserved F or W. The D gene is left open where the match is weak.

v_call: TRBV5-4; d_call: TRBD1; cdr3_aa: CASSLRGQGTGELFF
v_call: TRBV25-1; d_call: NA; cdr3_aa: CASSDPANRRTQYF
v_call: TRBV2; d_call: NA; cdr3_aa: CASSGAGRTGELFF
v_call: TRBV11-3; d_call: TRBD2; cdr3_aa: CASSLTSGGANEQFF
v_call: TRBV19; d_call: TRBD1; cdr3_aa: CASSPRQGSTDTQYF
v_call: TRBV19; d_call: NA; cdr3_aa: CASSIGTTGPVTGELFF
v_call: TRBV5-1; d_call: NA; cdr3_aa: CASKFPGAETQYF
v_call: TRBV5-5; d_call: TRBD2; cdr3_aa: CASSSIVRTSGRTDTQYF
v_call: TRBV4-1; d_call: NA; cdr3_aa: CASSLFTDTQYF
v_call: TRBV10-3; d_call: NA; cdr3_aa: CAISDHRSGQETQYF
v_call: TRBV5-5; d_call: TRBD1; cdr3_aa: CASSLLTGGTGEQFF
v_call: TRBV7-9; d_call: NA; cdr3_aa: CASSSGAGTGELFF
v_call: TRBV6-5; d_call: TRBD1; cdr3_aa: CASSRDRGPDGYTF
v_call: TRBV19; d_call: NA; cdr3_aa: CASALSGRNTEAFF
v_call: TRBV5-8; d_call: NA; cdr3_aa: CASSLAWGKNNQPQHF
v_call: TRBV28; d_call: TRBD1; cdr3_aa: CASSRDRVRYEQYF
v_call: TRBV6-1; d_call: NA; cdr3_aa: CASREGAGLFF
v_call: TRBV7-9; d_call: NA; cdr3_aa: CASSLTGKGNSPLHF
v_call: TRBV5-6; d_call: NA; cdr3_aa: CASSLRVSSYEQYF